This is a list of T cell receptor beta chains from one sample in a study of neurological immune-mediated disorders. From the 5' RACE reads, TCRdb called clonotypes with MiXCR, one entry per CDR3 protein. The sample lists around 68,000 distinct CDR3 sequences, around 4% occurring once. Specimen: PBMCs. The receptors originated from a man between 45 and 60 years old with multiple sclerosis. CDR3s include the opening cysteine and the closing phenylalanine or tryptophan. The D gene is left open where the match is weak. Clone size is not always given. Where it is, it says once, few, many or a class for expanded clones.

cdr3_aa cdr3_nt d_call clone_size j_call v_call
CSAREGTGKQPQHF TGCAGTGCTAGAGAGGGGACAGGGAAACAGCCCCAGCATTTT TRBD1 many TRBJ1-5 TRBV20-1
CASSLTTGEYEQYF TGCGCCAGCAGCCTAACGACAGGGGAATACGAGCAGTACTTC TRBD1 few TRBJ2-7 TRBV4-3
CSARDLSRGQGYGYTF TGCAGTGCTAGAGACTTAAGTAGGGGACAGGGATATGGCTACACCTTC TRBD1 many TRBJ1-2 TRBV20-1
CASSLDVNTEAFF TGCGCCAGCAGCTTGGATGTGAACACTGAAGCTTTCTTT - many TRBJ1-1 TRBV5-1
CASSLRTENTGELFF TGCGCCAGCAGCTTGCGTACAGAGAACACCGGGGAGCTGTTTTTT - many TRBJ2-2 TRBV5-1
CASRYGTGVGEQFF TGTGCCAGCAGATACGGGACAGGGGTCGGTGAGCAGTTCTTC TRBD1 many TRBJ2-1 TRBV12-3/TRBV12-4
CASSETGLNSGNTIYF TGCGCCAGCAGCGAAACGGGACTGAACTCTGGAAACACCATATATTTT - many TRBJ1-3 TRBV5-1
CASSQERNTEAFF TGTGCCAGCAGCCAGGAAAGGAACACTGAAGCTTTCTTT - - TRBJ1-1 TRBV7-9
CASSESRVGRTEAFF TGTGCCAGCAGTGAATCGAGGGTTGGCAGGACTGAAGCTTTCTTT - many TRBJ1-1 TRBV6-1
CASSLRDVSNQPQNF TGCGCCAGCAGCCTCCGGGACGTAAGCAATCAGCCCCAGAATTTT - many TRBJ1-5 TRBV4-1
CASSPTWDSPLHF TGTGCCAGCAGCCCCACCTGGGATTCACCCCTCCACTTT - many TRBJ1-6 TRBV7-3
CASTTDANTGELFF TGCGCCAGCACAACAGATGCGAACACCGGGGAGCTGTTTTTT - many TRBJ2-2 TRBV5-1
CASRSGSDTQYF TGTGCCAGCAGGTCTGGGTCAGATACGCAGTATTTT - many TRBJ2-3 TRBV7-8
CASSLRQGYYGYTF TGTGCCAGCAGCCTCAGACAGGGCTACTATGGCTACACCTTC TRBD1 - TRBJ1-2 TRBV3-1
CASRPRDRLNEKLFF TGTGCCAGCAGACCCCGGGACAGGCTAAATGAAAAACTGTTTTTT TRBD1 many TRBJ1-4 TRBV6-5
CAIRAGSDSPLNF TGTGCCATCCGGGCAGGGTCGGATTCACCCCTCAACTTT - many TRBJ1-6 TRBV10-3
CASSSWDIRSYGYTF TGTGCCAGCAGCTCATGGGACATCCGATCCTATGGCTACACCTTC - - TRBJ1-2 TRBV5-4
CASSFSQNVYGYTF TGTGCCAGCAGTTTTTCCCAGAACGTCTATGGCTACACCTTC - many TRBJ1-2 TRBV12-3/TRBV12-4
CASSLVSGGIYNEQFF TGTGCCAGCAGTTTAGTTAGCGGGGGGATTTACAATGAGCAGTTCTTC TRBD2 many TRBJ2-1 TRBV12-3/TRBV12-4
CASSSGQVNQPQHF TGTGCCAGCAGCTCGGGACAGGTCAATCAGCCCCAGCATTTT TRBD1 many TRBJ1-5 TRBV5-5
CASSQYHSGGQPQHF TGCGCCAGCAGCCAATACCACAGCGGGGGTCAGCCCCAGCATTTT - many TRBJ1-5 TRBV4-1
CASSLDRSSAYEQYF TGTGCCAGCAGCTTAGACAGGTCTTCGGCCTACGAGCAGTACTTC - many TRBJ2-7 TRBV7-6
CASSLILGQLSYEQYF TGTGCCAGCAGCTTGATCTTAGGGCAGCTATCCTACGAGCAGTACTTC - many TRBJ2-7 TRBV7-2
CASGKDRYNEQFF TGTGCCAGCGGAAAGGACAGGTACAATGAGCAGTTCTTC TRBD1 many TRBJ2-1 TRBV19
CSARGIGRAFVKNIQYF TGCAGTGCTAGAGGGATTGGCCGTGCATTCGTCAAAAACATTCAGTACTTC - many TRBJ2-4 TRBV20-1
CASSIAVARPQHF TGCGCCAGCAGCATAGCAGTCGCAAGGCCCCAGCATTTT - many TRBJ1-5 TRBV4-1
CASSVLPPAGNGYTF TGTGCCAGCAGCGTTTTACCCCCCGCCGGGAATGGCTACACCTTC - many TRBJ1-2 TRBV9
CSARAGLMNEQFF TGCAGTGCTAGAGCGGGACTGATGAATGAGCAGTTCTTC - many TRBJ2-1 TRBV20-1
CASSREEDNEQFF TGTGCCAGCAGCCGTGAAGAGGACAATGAGCAGTTCTTC - - TRBJ2-1 TRBV6-5
CASQGTSGGTGTGELFF TGTGCCAGCCAGGGGACTAGCGGGGGGACTGGCACCGGGGAGCTGTTTTTT TRBD2 many TRBJ2-2 TRBV27
CASSLGQGTPNEQFF TGTGCCAGCAGCCTGGGACAGGGAACCCCCAATGAGCAGTTCTTC TRBD1 many TRBJ2-1 TRBV7-3
CSATQIMTGYGYTF TGCAGTGCCACGCAAATCATGACAGGATATGGCTACACCTTC - many TRBJ1-2 TRBV20-1
CASSLGVDQPQHF TGTGCCAGCAGCTTAGGAGTAGACCAGCCCCAGCATTTT - - TRBJ1-5 TRBV7-8
CASSRGGSSYNEQFF TGTGCCAGCAGCCGCGGGGGAAGCTCCTACAATGAGCAGTTCTTC TRBD2 many TRBJ2-1 TRBV12-3/TRBV12-4
CASSYGSSTDTQYF TGCGCCAGCAGCTACGGGTCCAGCACAGATACGCAGTATTTT - many TRBJ2-3 TRBV5-1